Listed below are T cell receptor beta chains from one sample, sequenced in a study of shared T cell receptors in the human thymus. The data were produced by immunoSEQ multiplex PCR, yet TCRdb's version contains in-frame clones alone and is incomplete. The profile shows hundreds of thousands of clones, approximately 87% of them singletons. The sample was also linked to a second study, of human thymus T cells.

Sequencing used thymocytes. These receptors originate from a boy under three years old with a congenital heart defect. Both conserved end residues are part of each CDR3.

v_gene	j_gene	CDR3aa
TRBV28	TRBJ1-3	CASRFGSGFSGNTIYF
TRBV30	TRBJ2-3	CAWMPRRGGDTQYF
TRBV11-2	TRBJ2-5	CASSLGGYRGETQYF
TRBV5-6	TRBJ1-4	CASSLGQPNEKLFF
TRBV7-2	TRBJ2-1	CASSTPSGTGVGREQFF
TRBV5-1	TRBJ2-1	CASSLASAYNEQFF
TRBV27	TRBJ1-1	CASSLQGQGETEAFF
TRBV5-1	TRBJ1-5	CASSLAGGLNQPQHF
TRBV6-4	TRBJ2-1	CASMALAGGGEQFF
TRBV15	TRBJ2-4	CATSRGSEGAKNIQYF
TRBV11-2	TRBJ1-4	CASSLDWGQLNEKLFF
TRBV5-4	TRBJ2-1	CASSTLVGSRDEQFF
TRBV6-5	TRBJ2-3	CASRGLAGGTDTQYF
TRBV10-2	TRBJ1-5	CASRRQGVDQPQHF
TRBV7-9	TRBJ2-3	CASSLPLRALAGPTDTQYF
TRBV30	TRBJ2-2	CAWSVLAGGPGELFF
TRBV19	TRBJ2-5	CASSGTGSETQYF
TRBV4-1	TRBJ2-1	CASSQKTGGANEQFF